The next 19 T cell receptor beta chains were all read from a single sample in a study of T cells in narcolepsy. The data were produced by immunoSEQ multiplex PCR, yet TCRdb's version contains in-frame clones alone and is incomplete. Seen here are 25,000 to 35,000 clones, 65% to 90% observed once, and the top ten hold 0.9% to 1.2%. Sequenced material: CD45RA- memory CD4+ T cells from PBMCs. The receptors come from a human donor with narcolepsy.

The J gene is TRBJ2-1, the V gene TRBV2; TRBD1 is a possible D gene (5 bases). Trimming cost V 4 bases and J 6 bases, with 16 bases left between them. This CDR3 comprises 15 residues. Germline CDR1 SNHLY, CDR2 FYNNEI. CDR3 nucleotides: TGTGCCAGCAGTGCTAGACAGAATAACGCCAATGAGCAGTTCTTC. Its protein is CASSARQNNANEQFF.

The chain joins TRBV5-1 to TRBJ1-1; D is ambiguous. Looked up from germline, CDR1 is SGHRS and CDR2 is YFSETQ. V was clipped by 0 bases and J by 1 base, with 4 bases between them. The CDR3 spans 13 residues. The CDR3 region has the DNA TGCGCCAGCAGCTTGGGGGGGAACACTGAAGCTTTCTTT. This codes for CASSLGGNTEAFF.

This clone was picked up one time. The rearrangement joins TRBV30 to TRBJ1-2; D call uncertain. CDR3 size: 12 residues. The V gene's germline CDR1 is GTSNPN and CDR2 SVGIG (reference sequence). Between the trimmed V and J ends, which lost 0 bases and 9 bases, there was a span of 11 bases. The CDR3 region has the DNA TGTGCCTGGAGTGTACGGACTAATCGCTACACCTTC. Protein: CAWSVRTNRYTF.

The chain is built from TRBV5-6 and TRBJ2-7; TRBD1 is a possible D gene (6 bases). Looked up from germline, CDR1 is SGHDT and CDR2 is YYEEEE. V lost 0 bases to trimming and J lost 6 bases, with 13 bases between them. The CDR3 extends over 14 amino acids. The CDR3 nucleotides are TGTGCCAGCAGCTTGGACAGGGTGTCTGCCGAGCAGTACTTC. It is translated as CASSLDRVSAEQYF.

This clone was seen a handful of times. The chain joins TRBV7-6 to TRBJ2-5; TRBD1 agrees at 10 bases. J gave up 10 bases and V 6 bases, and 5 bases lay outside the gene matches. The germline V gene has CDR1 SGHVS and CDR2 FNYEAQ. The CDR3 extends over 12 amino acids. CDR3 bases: TGTGCCAGCAGTGACAGGGGGCTATACCAGTACTTC. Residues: CASSDRGLYQYF.

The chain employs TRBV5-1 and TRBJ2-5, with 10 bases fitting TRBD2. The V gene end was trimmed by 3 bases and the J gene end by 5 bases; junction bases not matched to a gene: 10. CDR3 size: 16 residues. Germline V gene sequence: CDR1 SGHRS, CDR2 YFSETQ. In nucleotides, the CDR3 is TGCGCCAGCAGCTCCGAGGCTAGCGGGGGATGGGAGACCCAGTACTTC. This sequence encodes CASSSEASGGWETQYF.

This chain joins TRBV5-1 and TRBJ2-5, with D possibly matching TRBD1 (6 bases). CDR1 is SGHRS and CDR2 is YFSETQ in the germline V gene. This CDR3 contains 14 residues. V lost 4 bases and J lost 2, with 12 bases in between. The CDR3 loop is CASSLQGPQETQYF. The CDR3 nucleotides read TGCGCCAGCAGCCTACAGGGTCCTCAAGAGACCCAGTACTTC. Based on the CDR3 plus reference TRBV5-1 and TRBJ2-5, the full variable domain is KAGVTQTPRYLIKTRGQQVTLSCSPISGHRSVSWYQQTPGQGLQFLFEYFSETQRNKGNFPGRFSGRQFSNSRSEMNVSTLELGDSALYLCASSLQGPQETQYFGPGTRLLVL.

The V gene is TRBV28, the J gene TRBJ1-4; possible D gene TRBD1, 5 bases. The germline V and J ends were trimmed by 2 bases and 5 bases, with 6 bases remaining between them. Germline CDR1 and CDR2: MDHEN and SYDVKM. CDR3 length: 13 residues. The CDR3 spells CASSLGGNEKLFF. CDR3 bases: TGTGCCAGCAGTTTAGGGGGGAATGAAAAACTGTTTTTT.

As DNA, the CDR3 is TGTGCCAGCAGCCCACAGGGGGCGGTAAACATTCAGTACTTC. Protein sequence: CASSPQGAVNIQYF. The genes are TRBV9 and TRBJ2-4; TRBD1 matches at 9 bases. Germline V CDR1 and CDR2: SGDLS, YYNGEE. With 4 bases clipped from V and 6 bases from J, the junction kept 5 bases outside the gene matches. This CDR3 has 14 amino acids.

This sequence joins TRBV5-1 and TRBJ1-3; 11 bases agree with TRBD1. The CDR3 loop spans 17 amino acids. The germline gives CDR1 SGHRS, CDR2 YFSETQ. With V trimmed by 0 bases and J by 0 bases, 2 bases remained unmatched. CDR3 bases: TGCGCCAGCAGCTTGGCCGGGACAGGGGGCTCTGGAAACACCATATATTTT. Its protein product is CASSLAGTGGSGNTIYF.

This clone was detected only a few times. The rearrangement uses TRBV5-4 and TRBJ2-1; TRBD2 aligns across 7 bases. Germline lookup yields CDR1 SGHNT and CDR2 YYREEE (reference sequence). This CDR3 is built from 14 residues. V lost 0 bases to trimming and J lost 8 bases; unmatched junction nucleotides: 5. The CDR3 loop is CASSLGRGRDEQFF. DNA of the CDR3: TGTGCCAGCAGCTTGGGCCGGGGGAGGGATGAGCAGTTCTTC. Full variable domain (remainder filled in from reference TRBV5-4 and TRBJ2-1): ETGVTQSPTHLIKTRGQQVTLRCSSQSGHNTVSWYQQALGQGPQFIFQYYREEENGRGNFPPRFSGLQFPNYSSELNVNALELDDSALYLCASSLGRGRDEQFFGPGTRLTVL.

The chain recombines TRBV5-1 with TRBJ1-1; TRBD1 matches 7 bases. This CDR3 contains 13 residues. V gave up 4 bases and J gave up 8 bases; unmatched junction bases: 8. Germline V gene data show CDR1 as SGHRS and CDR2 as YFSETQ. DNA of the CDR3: TGCGCCAGCAGCACTTGGACAGGCAGGGAAGCTTTCTTT. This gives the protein CASSTWTGREAFF. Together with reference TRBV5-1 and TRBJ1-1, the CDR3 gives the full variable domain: KAGVTQTPRYLIKTRGQQVTLSCSPISGHRSVSWYQQTPGQGLQFLFEYFSETQRNKGNFPGRFSGRQFSNSRSEMNVSTLELGDSALYLCASSTWTGREAFFGQGTRLTVV.

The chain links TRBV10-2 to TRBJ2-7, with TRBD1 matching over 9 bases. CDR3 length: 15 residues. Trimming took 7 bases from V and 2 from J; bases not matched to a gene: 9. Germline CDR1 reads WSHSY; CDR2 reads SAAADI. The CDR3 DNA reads TGCGCCAGCATTCAGGGACAGGGCATAACCTACGAGCAGTACTTC. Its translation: CASIQGQGITYEQYF.

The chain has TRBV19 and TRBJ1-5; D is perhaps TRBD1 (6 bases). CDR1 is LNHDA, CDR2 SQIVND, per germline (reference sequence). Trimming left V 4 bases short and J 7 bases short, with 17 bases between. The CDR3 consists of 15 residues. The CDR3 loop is CASSKGPPGEQPQHF. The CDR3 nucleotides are TGTGCCAGTAGTAAAGGCCCCCCAGGGGAGCAGCCCCAGCATTTT.

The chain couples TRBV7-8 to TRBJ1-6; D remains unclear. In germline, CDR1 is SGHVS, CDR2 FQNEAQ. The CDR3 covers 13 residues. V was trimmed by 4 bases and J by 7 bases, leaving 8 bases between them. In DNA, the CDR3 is TGTGCCAGCAGCTCATTAGCGAATTCACCCCTCCACTTT. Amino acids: CASSSLANSPLHF.

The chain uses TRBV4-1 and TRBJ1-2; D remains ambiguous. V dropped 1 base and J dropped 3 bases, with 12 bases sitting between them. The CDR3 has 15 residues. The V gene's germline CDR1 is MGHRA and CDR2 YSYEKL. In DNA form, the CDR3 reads TGCGCCAGCAGCCAAGGTAGGGCCAGCGACTATGGCTACACCTTC. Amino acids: CASSQGRASDYGYTF.

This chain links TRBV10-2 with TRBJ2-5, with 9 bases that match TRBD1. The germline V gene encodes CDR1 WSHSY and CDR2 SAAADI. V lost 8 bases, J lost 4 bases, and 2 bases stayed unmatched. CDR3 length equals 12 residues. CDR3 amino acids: CASGTGRETQYF. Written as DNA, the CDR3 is TGCGCCAGCGGGACAGGGAGAGAGACCCAGTACTTC.

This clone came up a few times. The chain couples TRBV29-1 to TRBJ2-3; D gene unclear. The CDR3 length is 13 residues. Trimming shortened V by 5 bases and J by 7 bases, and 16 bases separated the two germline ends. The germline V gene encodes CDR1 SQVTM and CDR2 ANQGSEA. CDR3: CSVPGPSLNTQYF. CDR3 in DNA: TGCAGCGTTCCCGGGCCTAGTCTCAATACGCAGTATTTT.

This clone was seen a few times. CDR3 nucleotide sequence: TGCGCCAGCAGCCAAGATCTCGCGCAGGCGAATCAGCCCCAGCATTTT. This encodes CASSQDLAQANQPQHF. V and J are TRBV4-1 and TRBJ1-5; D is undetermined. V lost 0 bases and J 4 bases, leaving 13 bases between the germline ends. The CDR3 has 16 residues. The germline V gene encodes CDR1 MGHRA and CDR2 YSYEKL.